This T cell receptor (beta chain) originates from a study of chemoradiotherapy in HPV16-positive cancers. For the study at large: Candidate HPV-specific clones and shared TCR motifs came from a couple of HPV16-positive patients.

Looked up from germline, CDR1 is SGHDN and CDR2 is FVKESK. V gave up 3 bases and J gave up 6 bases; unmatched junction bases: 7. This CDR3 is 17 amino acids long. About this clone: Its target is unknown.

Study-wide findings and caveats: HPV-responsive T-cell expansion during chemoradiotherapy was linked to improved recurrence-free survival in HPV16-positive patients. During treatment, candidate HPV-specific clones and E7-related motifs expanded in tumor.

Repeated repertoire sampling spanned the course of chemoradiotherapy. The data were produced by immunoSEQ multiplex PCR, yet TCRdb's version contains in-frame clones alone and is incomplete. The repertoire holds 5,100 or so clones, with 65% to 80% as singletons. This receptor was obtained from a human donor with HPV-associated anogenital cancer. Here the sequenced sample was tumor tissue, taken from a patient who underwent chemoradiotherapy. The chain has TRBV14 and TRBJ2-1; 14 positions agree with TRBD2. The CDR3 region is CASSQLTGTSGGNEQFF. DNA of the CDR3: TGTGCCAGCAGCCAGTTAACCGGGACTAGCGGGGGCAATGAGCAGTTCTTC.